A selection of T cell receptor beta chains follows, all from one sample in a study of T-cell reconstitution after alpha-beta-depleted transplantation in children. Using its own MiXCR run on the PCR reads, TCRdb lists one record per CDR3 protein. The sample lists around 580,000 distinct CDR3 sequences; more than 20% were seen once. The sequencing here drew on PBMCs, mostly from graft donor cells, taken 360 days after TCRalphabeta/CD19-depleted stem cell transplant. These receptors originate from a boy younger than two who had a stem cell transplant for acute myeloid leukemia, so the T cells may come from the graft donor. CDR3s include the opening cysteine and the closing phenylalanine or tryptophan. A D gene is named only where the DNA matches it firmly. Some rows have no size entry. The others give once, few or many, or a class for an expanded clone.

d_call	j_call	clone_size	v_call	cdr3_aa	cdr3_nt
TRBD2	TRBJ2-1	NA	TRBV10-3	CAISFGGADEQFF	TGTGCCATCAGTTTCGGGGGGGCCGATGAGCAGTTCTTC
NA	TRBJ1-3	few	TRBV4-3	CASSQVSTGGNTIYF	TGCGCCAGCAGCCAAGTTTCGACCGGAGGTAACACCATATATTTT
NA	TRBJ2-1	NA	TRBV5-1	CASSLTPRSSYNEQFF	TGCGCCAGCAGCTTGACACCCCGTAGCTCCTACAATGAGCAGTTCTTC
NA	TRBJ2-1	many	TRBV4-3	CASSLDSREQFF	TGCGCCAGCAGCCTCGACTCTAGGGAGCAGTTCTTC
TRBD2	TRBJ2-3	few	TRBV5-6	CASSSQWRGGPRDTQYF	TGTGCCAGCAGCAGCCAATGGCGGGGGGGCCCTAGAGATACGCAGTATTTT
TRBD1	TRBJ2-1	NA	TRBV7-9	CASSTDRGDGGNEQFF	TGTGCCAGCAGCACCGACAGGGGTGATGGTGGGAATGAGCAGTTCTTC
TRBD1	TRBJ1-1	NA	TRBV19	CASSATGTGRTEAFF	TGTGCCAGTAGTGCCACCGGGACAGGGAGAACTGAAGCTTTCTTT
TRBD2	TRBJ2-1	NA	TRBV28	CASSLLSGGAQTGAQFF	TGTGCCAGCAGTTTACTTAGCGGGGGCGCTCAGACCGGAGCTCAGTTCTTC
NA	TRBJ1-5	NA	TRBV20-1	CSARDPRGGQPQHF	TGCAGTGCTAGAGATCCCAGGGGAGGTCAGCCCCAGCATTTT
TRBD2	TRBJ2-1	few	TRBV7-7	CASSKSGASSYNEQFF	TGTGCCAGCAGCAAAAGCGGGGCTAGCTCCTACAATGAGCAGTTCTTC
NA	TRBJ1-6	NA	TRBV7-2	CASSLWADNSPLHF	TGTGCCAGCAGCTTATGGGCAGATAATTCACCCCTCCACTTT
TRBD1	TRBJ2-1	NA	TRBV7-9	CASRASGTGVNEQFF	TGTGCCAGCAGGGCCTCCGGGACAGGGGTCAATGAGCAGTTCTTC
TRBD2	TRBJ2-2	few	TRBV29-1	CSVGRLAGSTAELFF	TGCAGCGTTGGACGGCTAGCGGGGTCCACCGCGGAGCTGTTTTTT
NA	TRBJ2-7	NA	TRBV6-2/TRBV6-3	CASSYSVVEQYF	TGTGCCAGCAGTTACTCAGTCGTCGAGCAGTACTTC
NA	TRBJ2-3	few	TRBV20-1	CSARSQTQSTDTQYF	TGCAGTGCTAGGTCCCAAACCCAGAGCACAGATACGCAGTATTTT
TRBD2	TRBJ2-5	NA	TRBV6-5	CASSYGTSGGAVQETQYF	TGTGCCAGCAGTTACGGGACTAGCGGGGGGGCCGTGCAAGAGACCCAGTACTTC
NA	TRBJ1-3	NA	TRBV20-1	CSASRIGSGNTIYF	TGCAGTGCTAGCAGGATAGGCTCTGGAAACACCATATATTTT
NA	TRBJ2-5	few	TRBV7-9	CASSLSVGETQYF	TGTGCCAGCAGCTTAAGCGTGGGCGAGACCCAGTACTTC